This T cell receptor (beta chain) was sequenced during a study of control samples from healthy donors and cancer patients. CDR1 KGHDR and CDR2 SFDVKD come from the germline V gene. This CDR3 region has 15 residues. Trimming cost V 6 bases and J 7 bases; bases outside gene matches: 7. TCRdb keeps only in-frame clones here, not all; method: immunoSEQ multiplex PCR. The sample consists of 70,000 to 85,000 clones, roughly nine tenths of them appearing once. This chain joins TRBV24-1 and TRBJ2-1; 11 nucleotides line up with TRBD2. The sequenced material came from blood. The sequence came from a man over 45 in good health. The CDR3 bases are TGTGCCACCAGTTCGGGTAGCGGGGGGGTAAATGAGCAGTTCTTC. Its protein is CATSSGSGGVNEQFF.